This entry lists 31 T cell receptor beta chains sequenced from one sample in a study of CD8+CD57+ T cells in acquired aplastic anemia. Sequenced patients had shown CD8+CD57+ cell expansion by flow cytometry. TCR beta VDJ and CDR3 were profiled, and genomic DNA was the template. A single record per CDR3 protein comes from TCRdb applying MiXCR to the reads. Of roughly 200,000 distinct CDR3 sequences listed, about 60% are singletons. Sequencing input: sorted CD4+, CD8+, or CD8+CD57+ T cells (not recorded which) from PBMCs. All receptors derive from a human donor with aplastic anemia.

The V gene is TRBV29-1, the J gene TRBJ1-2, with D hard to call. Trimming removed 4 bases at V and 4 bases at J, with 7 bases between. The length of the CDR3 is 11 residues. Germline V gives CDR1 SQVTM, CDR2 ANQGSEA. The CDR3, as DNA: TGCAGCGTTGGACCTAGCTATGGCTACACCTTC. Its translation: CSVGPSYGYTF.

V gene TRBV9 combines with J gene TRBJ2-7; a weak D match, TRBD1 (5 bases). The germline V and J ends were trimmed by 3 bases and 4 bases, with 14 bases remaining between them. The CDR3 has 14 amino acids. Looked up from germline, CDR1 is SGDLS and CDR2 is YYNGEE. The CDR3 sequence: CASSADIRPYEQYF. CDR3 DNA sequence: TGTGCCAGCAGCGCGGACATCCGACCGTACGAGCAGTACTTC.

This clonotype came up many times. Written as DNA, the CDR3 is TGTGCCACCAGTTCCCCCCGACAGGGGGCCTACGAGCAGTACTTC. Translating gives CATSSPRQGAYEQYF. J is TRBJ2-7 and V is TRBV24-1, with TRBD1 identical over 9 bases. J was trimmed by 2 bases and V by 6 bases; bases with no gene match: 7. The V gene's germline CDR1 is KGHDR and CDR2 SFDVKD. CDR3 length equals 15 residues.

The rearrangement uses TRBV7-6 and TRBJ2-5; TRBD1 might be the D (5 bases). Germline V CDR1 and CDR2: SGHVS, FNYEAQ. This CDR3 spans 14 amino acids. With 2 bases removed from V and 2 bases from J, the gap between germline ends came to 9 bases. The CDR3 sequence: CASSLYQGQETQYF. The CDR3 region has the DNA TGTGCCAGCAGCTTATATCAGGGTCAAGAGACCCAGTACTTC.

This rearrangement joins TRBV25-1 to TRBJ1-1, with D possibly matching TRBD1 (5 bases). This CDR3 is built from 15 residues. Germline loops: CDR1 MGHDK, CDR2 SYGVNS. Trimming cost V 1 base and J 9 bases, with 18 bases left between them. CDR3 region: CASSELSGDHRQAFF. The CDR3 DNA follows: TGTGCCAGCAGTGAATTGAGTGGGGACCACCGTCAAGCTTTCTTT.

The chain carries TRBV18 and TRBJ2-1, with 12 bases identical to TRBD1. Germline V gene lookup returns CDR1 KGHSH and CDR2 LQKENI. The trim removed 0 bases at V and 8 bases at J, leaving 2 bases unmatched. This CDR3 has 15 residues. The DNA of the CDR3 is TGTGCCAGCTCACCACCGGGGACAGGGGGCCATGAGCAGTTCTTC. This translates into CASSPPGTGGHEQFF.

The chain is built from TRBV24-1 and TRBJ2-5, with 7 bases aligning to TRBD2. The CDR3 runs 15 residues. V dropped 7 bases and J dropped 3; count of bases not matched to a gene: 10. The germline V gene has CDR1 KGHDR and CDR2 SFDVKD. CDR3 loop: CATSENSGFEETQYF. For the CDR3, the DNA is TGTGCCACCAGCGAGAATAGCGGGTTCGAAGAGACCCAGTACTTC.

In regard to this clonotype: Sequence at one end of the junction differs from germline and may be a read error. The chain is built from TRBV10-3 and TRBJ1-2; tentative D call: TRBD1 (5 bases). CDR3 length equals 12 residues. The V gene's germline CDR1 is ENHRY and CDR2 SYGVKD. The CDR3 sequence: CAISESPTGRGF. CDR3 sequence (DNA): TGTGCCATCAGTGAGTCTCCCACAGGACGGGGTTTC.

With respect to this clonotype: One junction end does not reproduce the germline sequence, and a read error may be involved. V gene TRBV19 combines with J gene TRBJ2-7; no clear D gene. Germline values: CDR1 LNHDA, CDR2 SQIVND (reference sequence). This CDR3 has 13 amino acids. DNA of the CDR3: TGTGCCAGTAGTCTAGGGCCACCTTACGGGCAGTACTTC. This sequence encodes CASSLGPPYGQYF.

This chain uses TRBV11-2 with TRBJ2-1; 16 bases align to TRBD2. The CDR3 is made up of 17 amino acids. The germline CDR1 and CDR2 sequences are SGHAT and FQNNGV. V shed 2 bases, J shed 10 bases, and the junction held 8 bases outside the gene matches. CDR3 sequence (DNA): TGTGCCAGCAGCTTAAATCTACCGGGACTAGCGGGAGGGGAGCAGTTCTTC. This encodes CASSLNLPGLAGGEQFF.

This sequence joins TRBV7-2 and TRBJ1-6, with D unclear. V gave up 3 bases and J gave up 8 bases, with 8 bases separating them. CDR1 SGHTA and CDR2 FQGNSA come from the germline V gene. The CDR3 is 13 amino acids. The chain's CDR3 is CASSFDGDSPLHF. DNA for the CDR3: TGTGCCAGCAGCTTTGACGGCGATTCACCCCTCCACTTT.

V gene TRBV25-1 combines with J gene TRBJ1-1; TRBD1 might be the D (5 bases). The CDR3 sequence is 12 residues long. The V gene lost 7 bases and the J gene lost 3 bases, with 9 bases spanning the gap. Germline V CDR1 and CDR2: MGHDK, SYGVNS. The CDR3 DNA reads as TGTGCCAGCAAGGGGACTTACACTGAAGCTTTCTTT. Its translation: CASKGTYTEAFF. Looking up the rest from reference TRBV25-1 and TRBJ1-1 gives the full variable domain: EADIYQTPRYLVIGTGKKITLECSQTMGHDKMYWYQQDPGMELHLIHYSYGVNSTEKGDLSSESTVSRIRTEHFPLTLESARPSHTSQYLCASKGTYTEAFFGQGTRLTVV.

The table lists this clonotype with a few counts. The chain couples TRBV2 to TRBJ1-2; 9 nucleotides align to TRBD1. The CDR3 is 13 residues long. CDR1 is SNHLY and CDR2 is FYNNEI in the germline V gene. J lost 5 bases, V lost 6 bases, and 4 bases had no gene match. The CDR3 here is CASSRDRDYGYTF. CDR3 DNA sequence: TGTGCCAGCAGCCGGGACAGGGATTATGGCTACACCTTC.

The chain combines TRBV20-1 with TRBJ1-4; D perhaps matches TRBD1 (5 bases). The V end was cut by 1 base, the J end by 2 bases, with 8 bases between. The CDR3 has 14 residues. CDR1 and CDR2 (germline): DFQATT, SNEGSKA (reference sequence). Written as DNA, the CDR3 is TGCAGTGCTAGAGCACCAGGGACTAATGAAAAACTGTTTTTT. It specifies CSARAPGTNEKLFF.

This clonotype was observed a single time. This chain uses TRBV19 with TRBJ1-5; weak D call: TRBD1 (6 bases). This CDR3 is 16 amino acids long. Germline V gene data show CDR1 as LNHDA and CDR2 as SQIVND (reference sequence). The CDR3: CATDPGQFYSNQPQHF. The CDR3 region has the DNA TGTGCTACCGACCCCGGACAGTTCTATAGCAATCAGCCCCAGCATTTT.

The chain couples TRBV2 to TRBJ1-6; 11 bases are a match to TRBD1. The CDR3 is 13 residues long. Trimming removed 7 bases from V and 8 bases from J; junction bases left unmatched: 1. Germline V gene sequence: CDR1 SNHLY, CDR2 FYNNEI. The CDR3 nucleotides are TGTGCCAGCATGGGACAGGGGGATTCACCCCTCCACTTT. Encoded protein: CASMGQGDSPLHF.

The CDR3 loop is CSAADRGGEQYF. DNA for the CDR3: TGCAGTGCTGCAGACAGGGGAGGCGAGCAGTACTTC. This chain links TRBV20-1 with TRBJ2-7; 8 bases map to TRBD1. V gave up 5 bases and J gave up 6 bases; unmatched junction bases: 6. This CDR3 has 12 amino acids. Per germline, CDR1 DFQATT and CDR2 SNEGSKA (reference sequence).

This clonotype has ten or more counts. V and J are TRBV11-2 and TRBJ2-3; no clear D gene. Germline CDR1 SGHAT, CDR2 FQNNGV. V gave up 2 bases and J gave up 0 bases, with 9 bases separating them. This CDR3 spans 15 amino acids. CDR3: CASSLRAFSTDTQYF. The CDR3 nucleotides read TGTGCCAGCAGCTTACGGGCCTTCAGCACAGATACGCAGTATTTT.

The CDR3 sequence is CASSTIPGQPQHF. In DNA form, the CDR3 reads TGTGCCAGCAGTACCATTCCAGGGCAGCCCCAGCATTTT. V and J are TRBV2 and TRBJ1-5, with a tentative D call TRBD1 (5 bases). Trimming removed 5 bases at V and 7 bases at J, with 12 bases between. The CDR3 spans 13 residues. The germline V gene has CDR1 SNHLY and CDR2 FYNNEI.

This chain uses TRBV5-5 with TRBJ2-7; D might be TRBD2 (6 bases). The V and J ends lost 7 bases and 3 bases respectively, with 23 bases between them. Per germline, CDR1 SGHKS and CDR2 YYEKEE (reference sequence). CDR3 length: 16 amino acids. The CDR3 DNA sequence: TGTGCCAGCTCGACCCCAGAGGGAGGAGGGGTCTACGAGCAGTACTTC. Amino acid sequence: CASSTPEGGGVYEQYF.

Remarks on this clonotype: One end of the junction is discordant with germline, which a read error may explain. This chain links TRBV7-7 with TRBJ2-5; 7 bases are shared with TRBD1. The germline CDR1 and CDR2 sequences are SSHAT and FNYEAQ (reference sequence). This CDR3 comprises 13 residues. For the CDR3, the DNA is TGTGCTAGCAGTGAGACAGGGACGGGGACCCAGTACTTC. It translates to CASSETGTGTQYF.

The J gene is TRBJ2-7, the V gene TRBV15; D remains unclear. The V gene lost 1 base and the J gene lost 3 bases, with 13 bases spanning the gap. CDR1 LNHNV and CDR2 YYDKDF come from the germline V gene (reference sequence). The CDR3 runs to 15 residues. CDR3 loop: CATSRVRMNNYEQYF. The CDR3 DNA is TGTGCCACCAGCAGAGTTCGGATGAATAACTACGAGCAGTACTTC.

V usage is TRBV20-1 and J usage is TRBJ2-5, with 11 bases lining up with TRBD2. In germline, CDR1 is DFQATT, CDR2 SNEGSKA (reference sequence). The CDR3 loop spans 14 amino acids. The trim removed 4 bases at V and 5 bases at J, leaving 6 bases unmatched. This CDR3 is CSAKGTSGTETQYF. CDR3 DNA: TGCAGTGCTAAAGGGACTAGCGGTACGGAGACCCAGTACTTC.

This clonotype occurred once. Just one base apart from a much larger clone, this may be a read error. DNA for the CDR3: TGTGCCCGCACCACACACGAGGACTGGAACACTGAAGCTTTCTTT. It specifies CARTTHEDWNTEAFF. The chain uses TRBV6-6 and TRBJ1-1; the D is unclear. The CDR3 is 15 residues long. Trimming removed 11 bases at V and 1 base at J, with 20 bases between. Germline CDR1 is MNHNY and CDR2 is SVGAGI (reference sequence).

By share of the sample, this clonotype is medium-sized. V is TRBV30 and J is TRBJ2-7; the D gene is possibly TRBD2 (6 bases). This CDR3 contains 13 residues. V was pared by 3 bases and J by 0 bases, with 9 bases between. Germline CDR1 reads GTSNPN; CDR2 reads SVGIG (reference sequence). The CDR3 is CAWRGGSSYEQYF. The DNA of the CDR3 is TGTGCCTGGAGAGGAGGGAGCTCCTACGAGCAGTACTTC.

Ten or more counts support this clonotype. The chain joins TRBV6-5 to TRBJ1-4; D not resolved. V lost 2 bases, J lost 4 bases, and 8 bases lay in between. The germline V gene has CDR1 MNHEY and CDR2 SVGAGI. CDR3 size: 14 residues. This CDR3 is CASSYRGGNEKLFF. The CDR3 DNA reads TGTGCCAGCAGTTACCGGGGTGGTAATGAAAAACTGTTTTTT.

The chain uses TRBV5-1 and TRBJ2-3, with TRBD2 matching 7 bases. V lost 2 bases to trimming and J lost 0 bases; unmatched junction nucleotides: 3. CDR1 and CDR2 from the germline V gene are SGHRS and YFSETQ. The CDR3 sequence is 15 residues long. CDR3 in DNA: TGCGCCAGCAGCTTAGGGACTACGAGCACAGATACGCAGTATTTT. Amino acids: CASSLGTTSTDTQYF. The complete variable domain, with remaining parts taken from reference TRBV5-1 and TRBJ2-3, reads KAGVTQTPRYLIKTRGQQVTLSCSPISGHRSVSWYQQTPGQGLQFLFEYFSETQRNKGNFPGRFSGRQFSNSRSEMNVSTLELGDSALYLCASSLGTTSTDTQYFGPGTRLTVL.

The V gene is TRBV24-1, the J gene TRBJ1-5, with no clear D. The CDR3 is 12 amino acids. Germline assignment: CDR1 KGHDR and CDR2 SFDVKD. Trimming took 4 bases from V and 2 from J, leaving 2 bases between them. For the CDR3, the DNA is TGTGCCACCAGTGAGGGCAATCAGCCCCAGCATTTT. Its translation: CATSEGNQPQHF.

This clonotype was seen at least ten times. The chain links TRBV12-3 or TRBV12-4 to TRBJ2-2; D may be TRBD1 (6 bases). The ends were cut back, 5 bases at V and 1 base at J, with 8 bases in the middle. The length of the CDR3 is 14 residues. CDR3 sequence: CASSQQGNTGELFF. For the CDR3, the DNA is TGTGCCAGCAGTCAACAGGGGAACACCGGGGAGCTGTTTTTT.

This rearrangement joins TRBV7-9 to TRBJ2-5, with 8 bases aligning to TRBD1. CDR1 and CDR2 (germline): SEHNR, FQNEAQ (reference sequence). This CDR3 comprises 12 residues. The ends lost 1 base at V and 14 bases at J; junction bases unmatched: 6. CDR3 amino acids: CASSLDGGQGYF. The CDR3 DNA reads TGTGCCAGCAGCTTAGATGGAGGACAGGGCTACTTC.

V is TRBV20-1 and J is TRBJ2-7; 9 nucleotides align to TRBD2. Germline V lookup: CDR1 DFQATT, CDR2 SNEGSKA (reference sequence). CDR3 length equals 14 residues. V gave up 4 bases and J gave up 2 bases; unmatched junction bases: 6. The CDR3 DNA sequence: TGCAGTGCTATAGATAGCGGGGGACCCTACGAGCAGTACTTC. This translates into CSAIDSGGPYEQYF.